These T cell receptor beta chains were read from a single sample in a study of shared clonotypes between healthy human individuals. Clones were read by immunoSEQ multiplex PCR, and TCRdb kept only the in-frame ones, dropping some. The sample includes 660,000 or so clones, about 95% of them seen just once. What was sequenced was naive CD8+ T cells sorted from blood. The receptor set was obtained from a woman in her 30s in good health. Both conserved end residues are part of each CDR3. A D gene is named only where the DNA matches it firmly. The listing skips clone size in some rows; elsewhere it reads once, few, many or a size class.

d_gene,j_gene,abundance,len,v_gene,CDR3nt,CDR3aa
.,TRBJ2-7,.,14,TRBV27,TGTGCCAGCAGCTCGGGAACAGCCGGATACGAGCAGTACTTC,CASSSGTAGYEQYF
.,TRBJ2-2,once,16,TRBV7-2,TGTGCCAGCAGCTTAGTTGAAAGTTTGAACACCGGGGAGCTGTTTTTT,CASSLVESLNTGELFF
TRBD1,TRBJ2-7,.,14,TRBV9,TGTGCCAGCAGCTTCCGGGACAGACCCTACGAGCAGTACTTC,CASSFRDRPYEQYF
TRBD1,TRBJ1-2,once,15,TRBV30,TGTGTCTGGAGTCCTCGGGGGACAGAAACTTATGGCTACACCTTC,CVWSPRGTETYGYTF
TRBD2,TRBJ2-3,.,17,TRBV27,TGTGCCAGCAGTTTTACAATCGGACTAGACGGCACAGATACGCAGTATTTT,CASSFTIGLDGTDTQYF
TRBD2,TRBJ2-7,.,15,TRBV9,TGTGCCAGCAGCCCCCAAAGCGGGGTCCCCTACGAGCAGTACTTC,CASSPQSGVPYEQYF
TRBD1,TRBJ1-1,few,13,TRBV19,TGTGCCACCCGGAGGGGGCTGCTGGAGGAAGCTTTCTTT,CATRRGLLEEAFF
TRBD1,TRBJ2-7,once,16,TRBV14,TGTGCCAGCAGCCAAAGGACAGGGGGGGATTCCTACGAGCAGTACTTC,CASSQRTGGDSYEQYF
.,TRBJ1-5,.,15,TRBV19,TGTGCCAGTAGTATGCCCGGTAGGAGCAATCAGCCCCAGCATTTT,CASSMPGRSNQPQHF
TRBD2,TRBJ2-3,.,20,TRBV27,TGTGCCAGCAGTTTCCAAAGACTAGCGGGAGCTCTTTCTCGGGCTGATACGCAGTATTTT,CASSFQRLAGALSRADTQYF
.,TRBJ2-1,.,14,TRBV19,TGTGCCAGTAGTATAGATACCCCTAATGGGGAGCAGTTCTTC,CASSIDTPNGEQFF
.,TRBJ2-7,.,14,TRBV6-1,TGTGCCAGCAGTGAAGTAAGGCCCCGGATCGAGCAGTACTTC,CASSEVRPRIEQYF
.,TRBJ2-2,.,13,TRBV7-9,TGTGCCAGCAGCCCCGATTGGACCGGGGAGCTGTTTTTT,CASSPDWTGELFF
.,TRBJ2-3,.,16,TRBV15,TGTGCCACCAGCAGACGCACGGTGGCGGGTACAGATACGCAGTATTTT,CATSRRTVAGTDTQYF
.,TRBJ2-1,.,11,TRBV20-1,TGCAGTGCTAGAGGCGGGGATGAGCAGTTCTTC,CSARGGDEQFF
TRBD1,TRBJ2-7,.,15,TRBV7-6,TGTGCCAGCAGCTTCGGTACAGGGGACACCCACGAGCAGTACTTC,CASSFGTGDTHEQYF
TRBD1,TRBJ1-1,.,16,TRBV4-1,TGCGCCAGCAGCCCGGGGACAGGGGGCTTGAACACTGAAGCTTTCTTT,CASSPGTGGLNTEAFF
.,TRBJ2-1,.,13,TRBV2,TGTGCCAGCATCGGCCGGTTAACGGATGAGCAGTTCTTC,CASIGRLTDEQFF
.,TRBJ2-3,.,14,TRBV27,TGTGCCAGCAGTTTATCCCCTCTGAGGGATACGCAGTATTTT,CASSLSPLRDTQYF
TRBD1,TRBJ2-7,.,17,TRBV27,TGTGCCAGCGGCCCGGGACAGGGGTTGCGGGGGCCCTACGAGCAGTACTTC,CASGPGQGLRGPYEQYF
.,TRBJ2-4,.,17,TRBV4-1,TGCGCCAGCAGCCCAAGTCATACGACGGGAACCAAAAACATTCAGTACTTC,CASSPSHTTGTKNIQYF
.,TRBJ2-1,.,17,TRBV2,TGTGCCAGCAGCGACCCAAGGGGCCGGGAGATCGGCAATGAGCAGTTCTTC,CASSDPRGREIGNEQFF
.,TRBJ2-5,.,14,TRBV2,TGTGCCAGCAGTGACCCCAGGGGAGAGGAGACCCAGTACTTC,CASSDPRGEETQYF
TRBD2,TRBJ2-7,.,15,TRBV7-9,TGTGCCAGCAGCCCCCTGTCCGGGACTAGCTACGAGCAGTACTTC,CASSPLSGTSYEQYF
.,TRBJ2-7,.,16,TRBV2,TGTGCCAGCAGTTTTTCAAGGGAAGCTAGCTCCTACGAGCAGTACTTC,CASSFSREASSYEQYF
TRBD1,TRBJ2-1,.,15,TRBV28,TGTGCCAGCTCTGAGACAGGGATCTCCTACAATGAGCAGTTCTTC,CASSETGISYNEQFF
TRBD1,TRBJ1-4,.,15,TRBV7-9,TGTGCCAGCAGCTCGGACAGGGATTCGAGTGAAAAACTGTTTTTT,CASSSDRDSSEKLFF
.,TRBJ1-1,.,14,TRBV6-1,TGTGCCAGCGAGGGCCCACAGGGGAACACTGAAGCTTTCTTT,CASEGPQGNTEAFF
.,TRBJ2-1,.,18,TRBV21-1,TGTGCCAGCAGCAAAGAGTACCCTAGGGACAGGGGACACAATGAGCAGTTCTTC,CASSKEYPRDRGHNEQFF
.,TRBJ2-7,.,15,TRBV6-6,TGTGCCAGCAGTTACGGTGCCGGGGGCTCCTACGAGCAGTACTTC,CASSYGAGGSYEQYF
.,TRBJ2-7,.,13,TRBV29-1,TGCAGCGTTGGGGGCGGGAATCGTGGCGAGCAGTACTTC,CSVGGGNRGEQYF
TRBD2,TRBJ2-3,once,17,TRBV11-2,TGTGCCAGCAGCGGACTAGCGGGAGGGCCCTTGACAGATACGCAGTATTTT,CASSGLAGGPLTDTQYF
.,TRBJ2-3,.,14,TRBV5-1,TGCGCCAGCAGCTTTCGTCGGGTTGGAGATACGCAGTATTTT,CASSFRRVGDTQYF
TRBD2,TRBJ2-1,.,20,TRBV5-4,TGTGCCAGCAGCCACAACTTCAAGCGGGAGGGCCCGAAGCCCTACAATGAGCAGTTCTTC,CASSHNFKREGPKPYNEQFF
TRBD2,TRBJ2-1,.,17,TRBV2,TGTGCCAGAACATACCGGAAGCGGGAGGATTCTCCCAATGAGCAGTTCTTC,CARTYRKREDSPNEQFF
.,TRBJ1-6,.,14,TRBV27,TGTGCCAGTACTTACGTGTCGGGGAATTCACCCCTCCACTTT,CASTYVSGNSPLHF
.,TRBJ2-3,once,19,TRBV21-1,TGTGCCAGCAGCAAAGTTTGGGACCCTCTAGCAGCCCCGGTAGATACGCAGTATTTT,CASSKVWDPLAAPVDTQYF
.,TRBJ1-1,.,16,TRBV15,TGTGCCACCAGCAGAAGGGACTTACCGTATCCCACTGAAGCTTTCTTT,CATSRRDLPYPTEAFF
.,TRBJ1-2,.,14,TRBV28,TGTGCCAGCAGGGGGGAAGGGCGTAACTATGGCTACACCTTC,CASRGEGRNYGYTF
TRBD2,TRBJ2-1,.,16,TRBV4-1,TGCGCCAGCAGCCCAAGACGGACTAGCGGGTTCAATGAGCAGTTCTTC,CASSPRRTSGFNEQFF
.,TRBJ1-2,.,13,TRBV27,TGTGCCAGCAGTTTTGGACAAAACTATGGCTACACCTTC,CASSFGQNYGYTF
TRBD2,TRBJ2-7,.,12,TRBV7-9,TGTGCCAGCATAGCGGGAACCTACGAGCAGTACTTC,CASIAGTYEQYF
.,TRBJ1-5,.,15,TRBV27,TGTGCCAGCAGTTTAACGGGGTATAGCAATCAGCCCCAGCATTTT,CASSLTGYSNQPQHF
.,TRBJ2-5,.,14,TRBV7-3,TGTGCCAGCAGCCCTAATCCAGGCTGGGAGACCCAGTACTTC,CASSPNPGWETQYF